Listed below are T cell receptor beta chains from one sample, sequenced in a study of shared clonotypes between healthy human individuals. The protocol was immunoSEQ multiplex PCR, while the TCRdb copy is restricted to in-frame clones and leaves out a portion. The sample shows 1,500,000 or so clones, more than 95% of them seen only once. Sequenced material: naive CD4+ T cells sorted from blood. These receptors were collected from a man aged 30 to 45 in good health. Each CDR3 is given with its conserved first and last residue. The D gene is left open where the match is weak. The size field is filled for only some rows; it gives once, few, many or a size class.

TRBJ2-5	TRBV5-1	NA	NA	TGCGCCAGCAGCTTGGGGCCTGTTCAAGAGACCCAGTACTTC	CASSLGPVQETQYF
TRBJ2-1	TRBV2	NA	NA	TGTGCCAGCAGGGACTGGTTGAGTGAGCAGTTCTTC	CASRDWLSEQFF
TRBJ1-4	TRBV2	TRBD1	NA	TGTGCCAGCAGTGAAGGGCAGGGGGCGTCTGCAACTAATGAAAAACTGTTTTTT	CASSEGQGASATNEKLFF
TRBJ2-1	TRBV18	TRBD2	NA	TGTGCCAGCTCACCATCCCCGGCTAGCGGGATCTACAATGAGCAGTTCTTC	CASSPSPASGIYNEQFF
TRBJ2-1	TRBV7-9	TRBD2	NA	TGTGCCAGCAGCTTAATCGGGAGGTGGAACAATGAGCAGTTCTTC	CASSLIGRWNNEQFF
TRBJ1-1	TRBV20-1	NA	NA	TGCAGAGACAGTTCGCTTGAAGCTTTCTTT	CRDSSLEAFF
TRBJ2-7	TRBV28	NA	NA	TGTGCCAGCAGTTCGCAGGGTGCCGAGCAGTACTTC	CASSSQGAEQYF
TRBJ2-1	TRBV2	NA	NA	TGTGCCAGCAGCCCCCGTTTATACAATGAGCAGTTCTTC	CASSPRLYNEQFF
TRBJ2-1	TRBV5-1	NA	NA	TGCGCCAGCAGCAGCGAGACTGCGAATGAGCAGTTCTTC	CASSSETANEQFF
TRBJ2-1	TRBV18	TRBD1	NA	TGTGCCAGCTCACCGACAGGGGACACCTACAATGAGCAGTTCTTC	CASSPTGDTYNEQFF
TRBJ2-7	TRBV18	TRBD1	NA	TGTGCCAGCTCACAACAGGGGCGCAGTATCTCCTACGAGCAGTACTTC	CASSQQGRSISYEQYF
TRBJ2-5	TRBV5-1	NA	NA	TGCGCCAGCAGCTTGGTACCGGCCCAAGAGACCCAGTACTTC	CASSLVPAQETQYF
TRBJ2-1	TRBV18	TRBD2	NA	TGTGCCAGCTCACCACTCAGCGGGGGGTTATACAATGAGCAGTTCTTC	CASSPLSGGLYNEQFF
TRBJ2-2	TRBV5-1	TRBD2	NA	TGCGCCAGCAGCAGTGGACTAGCGGGAGTGACCGGGGAGCTGTTTTTT	CASSSGLAGVTGELFF
TRBJ2-7	TRBV20-1	NA	NA	TGCAGTGCGCTGAAATCCGTTCAGTACTTC	CSALKSVQYF
TRBJ1-5	TRBV4-2	NA	NA	TGTGCCAGCAGCCAAAGGACTCTTGAGCCCCAGCATTTT	CASSQRTLEPQHF
TRBJ2-5	TRBV9	NA	NA	TGTGCCAGCAGCGTATCCCCGGTTGGGGAGACCCAGTACTTC	CASSVSPVGETQYF
TRBJ1-2	TRBV2	NA	NA	TGTGCCAGCAGTGAAAGGAAGGCATATCCCGTGGGCTACACCTTC	CASSERKAYPVGYTF
TRBJ2-1	TRBV7-6	TRBD2	NA	TGTGCCACCGCGGGGGGCCCCGGCTACAATGAGCAGTTCTTC	CATAGGPGYNEQFF
TRBJ2-1	TRBV4-1	NA	NA	TGCGCCAGCAGCCAAGATGCCGGGCCCATTGGAGATGAGCAGTTCTTC	CASSQDAGPIGDEQFF
TRBJ1-2	TRBV4-3	NA	NA	TGCGCCAGTTGTCCGGGCCCCTATGGCTACACCTTC	CASCPGPYGYTF
TRBJ2-7	TRBV6-5	TRBD2	NA	TGTGCCAGCAGCCGGACTAGCGGGTACTACGAGCAGTACTTC	CASSRTSGYYEQYF
TRBJ2-1	TRBV7-2	TRBD2	NA	TGTGCCAGCAGCTTAGTTGCGGGAGGGAACTACAATGAGCAGTTCTTC	CASSLVAGGNYNEQFF
TRBJ2-7	TRBV6-5	TRBD1	NA	TGTGCCAGCAGTTACGACAGGGCCAGCGGTCTCTACGAGCAGTACTTC	CASSYDRASGLYEQYF
TRBJ2-3	TRBV9	NA	NA	TGTGCCAGCAGCGTCGGCGGGGCAAGCACAGATACGCAGTATTTT	CASSVGGASTDTQYF
TRBJ1-3	TRBV10-3	NA	NA	TGTGCCATCAGTGCCGGAAACACCATATATTTT	CAISAGNTIYF
TRBJ2-2	TRBV7-3	NA	NA	TGTGCCAGCAGCTTAACAGGACCGAACACCGGGGAGCTGTTTTTT	CASSLTGPNTGELFF
TRBJ2-5	TRBV20-1	NA	NA	TGCAGTCGCACAAACGGAGAGACCCAGTACTTC	CSRTNGETQYF
TRBJ2-1	TRBV9	NA	NA	TGTGCCAGCAGCGTAGAACAGGGCTTCTACAATGAGCAGTTCTTC	CASSVEQGFYNEQFF
TRBJ2-5	TRBV7-8	NA	NA	TGTGCCAGCCGAGCAGAAGAGACCCAGTACTTC	CASRAEETQYF
TRBJ2-2	TRBV18	TRBD1	NA	TGTGCCAGCTCACCCTGGACAGGGAACACCGGGGAGCTGTTTTTT	CASSPWTGNTGELFF
TRBJ1-1	TRBV2	TRBD1	NA	TGTGCCAGCAGCACAGGGGGGAACACTGAAGCTTTCTTT	CASSTGGNTEAFF
TRBJ2-3	TRBV5-6	TRBD2	NA	TGTGCCAGCAGCTTACGCAGGACTAGCGCCACAGATACGCAGTATTTT	CASSLRRTSATDTQYF
TRBJ2-7	TRBV28	NA	once	TGTGCCAGCAGTGCGGGACCAGAGCAGTACTTC	CASSAGPEQYF
TRBJ1-1	TRBV27	NA	once	TGTGCCAGCAGTTTTAAGGTGAACACTGAAGCTTTCTTT	CASSFKVNTEAFF